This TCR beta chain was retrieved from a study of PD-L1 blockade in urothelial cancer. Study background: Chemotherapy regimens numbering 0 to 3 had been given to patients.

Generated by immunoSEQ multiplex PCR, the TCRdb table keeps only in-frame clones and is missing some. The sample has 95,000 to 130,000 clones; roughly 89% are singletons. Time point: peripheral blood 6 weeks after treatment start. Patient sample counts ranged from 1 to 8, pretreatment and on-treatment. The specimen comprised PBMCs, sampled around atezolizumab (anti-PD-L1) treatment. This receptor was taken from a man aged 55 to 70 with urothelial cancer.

CDR3 in DNA: TGTGCCAGCAGCTTCGGGAGACTAGCGGGAGCCTACGAGCAGTACTTC. Translation gives CASSFGRLAGAYEQYF. V usage is TRBV7-2 and J usage is TRBJ2-7, with 12 positions matching TRBD2. Germline V gene data show CDR1 as SGHTA and CDR2 as FQGNSA. V lost 3 bases, J lost 2 bases, and 5 bases stayed unmatched. CDR3 length: 16 amino acids.